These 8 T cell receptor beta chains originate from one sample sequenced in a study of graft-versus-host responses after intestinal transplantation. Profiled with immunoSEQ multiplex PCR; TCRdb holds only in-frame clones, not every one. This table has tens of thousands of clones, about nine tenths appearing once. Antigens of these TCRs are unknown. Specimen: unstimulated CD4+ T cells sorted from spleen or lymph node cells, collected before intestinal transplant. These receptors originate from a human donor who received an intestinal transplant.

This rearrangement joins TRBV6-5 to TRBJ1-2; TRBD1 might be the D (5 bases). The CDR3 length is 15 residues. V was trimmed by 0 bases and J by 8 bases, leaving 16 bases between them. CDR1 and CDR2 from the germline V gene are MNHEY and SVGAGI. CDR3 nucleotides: TGTGCCAGCAGTTACTCGGGGGGAAGCCCCGGGGGCTACACCTTC. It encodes CASSYSGGSPGGYTF.

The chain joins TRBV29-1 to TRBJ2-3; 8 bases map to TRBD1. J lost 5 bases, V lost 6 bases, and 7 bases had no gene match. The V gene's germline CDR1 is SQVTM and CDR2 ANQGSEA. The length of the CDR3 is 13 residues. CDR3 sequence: CSVGQAGGDTQYF. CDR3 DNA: TGCAGCGTGGGACAGGCTGGGGGAGATACGCAGTATTTT.

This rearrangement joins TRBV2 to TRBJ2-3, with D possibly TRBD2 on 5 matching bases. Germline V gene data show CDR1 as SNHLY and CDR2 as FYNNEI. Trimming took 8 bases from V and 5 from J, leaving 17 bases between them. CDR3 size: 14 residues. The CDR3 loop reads CASLGGGAGDTQYF. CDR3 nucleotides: TGTGCCAGCCTAGGCGGCGGTGCGGGAGATACGCAGTATTTT. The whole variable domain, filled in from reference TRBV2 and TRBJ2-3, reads EPEVTQTPSHQVTQMGQEVILRCVPISNHLYFYWYRQILGQKVEFLVSFYNNEISEKSEIFDDQFSVERPDGSNFTLKIRSTKLEDSAMYFCASLGGGAGDTQYFGPGTRLTVL.

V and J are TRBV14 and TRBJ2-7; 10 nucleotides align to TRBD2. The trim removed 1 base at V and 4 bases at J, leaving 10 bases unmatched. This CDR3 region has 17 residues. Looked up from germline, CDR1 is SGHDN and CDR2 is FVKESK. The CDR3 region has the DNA TGTGCCAGCAGCCAAGCGGTAAGAGGACTAGCGGCGTACGAGCAGTACTTC. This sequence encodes CASSQAVRGLAAYEQYF.

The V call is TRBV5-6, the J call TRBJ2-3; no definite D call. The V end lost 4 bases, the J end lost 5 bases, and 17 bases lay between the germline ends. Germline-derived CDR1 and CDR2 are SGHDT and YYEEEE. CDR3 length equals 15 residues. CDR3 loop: CASSLPTLEGDTQYF. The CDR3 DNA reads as TGTGCCAGCAGCCTACCAACTCTAGAAGGAGATACGCAGTATTTT. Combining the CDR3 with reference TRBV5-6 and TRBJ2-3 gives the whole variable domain DAGVTQSPTHLIKTRGQQVTLRCSPKSGHDTVSWYQQALGQGPQFIFQYYEEEERQRGNFPDRFSGHQFPNYSSELNVNALLLGDSALYLCASSLPTLEGDTQYFGPGTRLTVL.

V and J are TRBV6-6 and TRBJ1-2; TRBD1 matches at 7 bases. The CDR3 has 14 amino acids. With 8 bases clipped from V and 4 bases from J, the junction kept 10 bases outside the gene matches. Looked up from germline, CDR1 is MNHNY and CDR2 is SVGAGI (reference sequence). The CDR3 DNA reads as TGTGCCAGCGGGGGTGGGGACAGATTCTATGGCTACACCTTC. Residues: CASGGGDRFYGYTF.

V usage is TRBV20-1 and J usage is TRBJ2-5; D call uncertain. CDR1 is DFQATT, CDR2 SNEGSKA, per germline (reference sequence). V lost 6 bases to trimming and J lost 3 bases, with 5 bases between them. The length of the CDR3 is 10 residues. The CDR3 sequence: CSALEETQYF. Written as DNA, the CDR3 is TGCAGTGCCCTAGAAGAGACCCAGTACTTC.

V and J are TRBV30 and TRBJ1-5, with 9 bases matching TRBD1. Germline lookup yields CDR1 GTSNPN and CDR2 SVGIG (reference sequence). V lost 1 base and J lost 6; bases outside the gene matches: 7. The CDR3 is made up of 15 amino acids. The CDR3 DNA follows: TGTGCCTGGAGTGGGGGACAGGGCTTTAGTCAGCCCCAGCATTTT. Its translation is CAWSGGQGFSQPQHF.